This T cell receptor (beta chain) was documented in a study of blood T cell repertoires in COVID-19. Study-wide context: Donors in the United States, Italy and Spain gave samples during acute or convalescent COVID-19.

The CDR3 consists of 13 residues. CDR1 is LNHDA, CDR2 SQIVND, per germline (reference sequence). V dropped 7 bases and J dropped 7; count of bases not matched to a gene: 9. The method was immunoSEQ multiplex PCR; TCRdb's version includes in-frame clones alone and lacks a portion of them. Here the sample spans roughly 240,000 clones, about 82% being singletons. The source of this sequence is a woman between 50 and 59 years old with acute COVID-19. V and J are TRBV19 and TRBJ1-2; 7 bases line up with TRBD1. What was sequenced was PBMCs or T cells enriched from blood (not recorded which). DNA for the CDR3: TGTGCCAGTACCCCGACAGGGCGGGGTGGCTACACCTTC. The encoded protein is CASTPTGRGGYTF.